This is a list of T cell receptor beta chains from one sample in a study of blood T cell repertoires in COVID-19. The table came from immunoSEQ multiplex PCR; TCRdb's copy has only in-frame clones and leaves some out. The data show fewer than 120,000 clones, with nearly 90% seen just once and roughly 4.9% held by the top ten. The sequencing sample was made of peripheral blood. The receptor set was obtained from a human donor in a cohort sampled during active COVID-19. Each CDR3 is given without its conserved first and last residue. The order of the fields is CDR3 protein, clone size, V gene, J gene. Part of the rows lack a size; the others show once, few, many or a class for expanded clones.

CDR3: ATADRENQPQH
size: NA
V: TRBV27
J: TRBJ1-5

CDR3: ASSVGTGLNYGYT
size: NA
V: TRBV9
J: TRBJ1-2

CDR3: ASTGDYYGYT
size: NA
V: TRBV6-5
J: TRBJ1-2

CDR3: ASSFSGRANEQF
size: NA
V: TRBV27
J: TRBJ2-1

CDR3: AWSVQWGQGNGYT
size: NA
V: TRBV30
J: TRBJ1-2

CDR3: ASSFTRGGTEAF
size: NA
V: TRBV7-9
J: TRBJ1-1

CDR3: ASSRANMGNQPQH
size: once
V: TRBV6-2/TRBV6-3
J: TRBJ1-5

CDR3: ASSRIQGARTEAF
size: NA
V: TRBV28
J: TRBJ1-1

CDR3: ATSPDSRSISQH
size: NA
V: TRBV15
J: TRBJ1-5

CDR3: ASSQDRVRRLTNEKLF
size: NA
V: TRBV3-1/TRBV3-2
J: TRBJ1-4

CDR3: ASSLETAASDGYT
size: NA
V: TRBV11-2
J: TRBJ1-2

CDR3: ARSLIPRSPLH
size: once
V: TRBV5-3
J: TRBJ1-6

CDR3: ASSITGDSYEQY
size: NA
V: TRBV19
J: TRBJ2-7

CDR3: ASSLRTGVSPLH
size: NA
V: TRBV7-9
J: TRBJ1-6

CDR3: ASSFRDGYT
size: NA
V: TRBV5-6
J: TRBJ1-2

CDR3: ASSQGGVTYEQY
size: NA
V: TRBV3-1/TRBV3-2
J: TRBJ2-7

CDR3: ASISGGKDTGELF
size: NA
V: TRBV28
J: TRBJ2-2

CDR3: ASSLSVTEAF
size: once
V: TRBV11-2
J: TRBJ1-1

CDR3: ASSGGTSGRGETQY
size: few
V: TRBV5-4
J: TRBJ2-5

CDR3: ASSLSFLQGTYTGELF
size: NA
V: TRBV27
J: TRBJ2-2

CDR3: ASRTGSGSGNTIY
size: once
V: TRBV6-4
J: TRBJ1-3

CDR3: ASRKDRGGNTQY
size: NA
V: TRBV7-2
J: TRBJ2-3

CDR3: ASSALAGGPHEQF
size: NA
V: TRBV5-1
J: TRBJ2-1

CDR3: ASSQGPGTGNQPQH
size: medium-sized
V: TRBV4-2
J: TRBJ1-5

CDR3: ASSQFGAPGQVYYEQY
size: NA
V: TRBV14
J: TRBJ2-7

CDR3: ATLVGPGQGGSPLH
size: NA
V: TRBV10-3
J: TRBJ1-6

CDR3: ASSGTRISYEQY
size: NA
V: TRBV5-1
J: TRBJ2-7

CDR3: ASSLDQWAGRDTGELF
size: NA
V: TRBV11-2
J: TRBJ2-2

CDR3: ASSLDLGSGGGYT
size: NA
V: TRBV5-1
J: TRBJ1-2

CDR3: ASSRDRGRSYEQY
size: NA
V: TRBV10-2
J: TRBJ2-7

CDR3: ASSLTSPNEQF
size: NA
V: TRBV9
J: TRBJ2-1

CDR3: ASSVDRAYEQY
size: NA
V: TRBV18
J: TRBJ2-7

CDR3: ASSYQGYGYT
size: once
V: TRBV6-5
J: TRBJ1-2

CDR3: ATSDFAGGRTDTQY
size: few
V: TRBV24-1
J: TRBJ2-3